This TCR beta chain originates from a study of T cells in women clearing cervical HPV infection. Study context: Controls' single incident HPV16 infection cleared within 12 months without precancer.

Measured with immunoSEQ multiplex PCR; TCRdb has only the in-frame clones, and not every one. This sample's clone table lists about 30,000 clones. Germline V gene data show CDR1 as SGHVS and CDR2 as FQNEAQ. This CDR3 comprises 14 residues. Remarks on this clone: The CDR3 goes on 3 residues after the read ends, and that part is filled in from the germline J gene.

Material for sequencing was blood buffy coat. This sequence joins TRBV7-8 and TRBJ1-1, with D unclear. The source of this sequence is a woman aged 18-70 years with a cervical HPV16 infection that either progressed to CIN3+ or cleared (not recorded which). The chain's CDR3 is CASSLDPGRHEAFF. The part of the CDR3 DNA that was read is TGTGCCAGCAGCTTAGATCCAGGAAGGCACGAG.